Presented here are 2 T cell receptor beta chains from one specimen sequenced in a study of cytomegalovirus exposure and HLA in healthy donors. Using immunoSEQ multiplex PCR, the repertoire was profiled, and TCRdb retains in-frame clones only, with some absent. The data show about 160,000 clones, with approximately 90% seen just once and approximately 3% held by the top ten. The sequenced sample was PBMCs. These receptors originate from a man aged 18-30 years in good health and CMV-seronegative.

This chain uses TRBV6-1 with TRBJ2-3, with TRBD1 matching over 12 bases. There are 14 residues in the CDR3. Per germline, CDR1 MNHNS and CDR2 SASEGT. V shed 8 bases, J shed 5 bases, and the junction held 5 bases outside the gene matches. The DNA for the CDR3 is TGTGCCAGCTCGGGACAGGGGGCAAGAGATACGCAGTATTTT. This codes for CASSGQGARDTQYF.

The DNA for the CDR3 is TGTGCCAGCTCACCAAAGGCTAGCGGGGATAGCTCCTACGAGCAGTACGTC. Its protein is CASSPKASGDSSYEQYV. The chain combines TRBV18 with TRBJ2-7, with TRBD2 matching over 9 bases. V lost 2 bases, J lost 0 bases, and 8 bases stayed unmatched. This CDR3 is 17 amino acids long. CDR1 KGHSH and CDR2 LQKENI come from the germline V gene.